The sequence of this T cell receptor beta chain was determined in a study of beta chain features in type 1 diabetes. Study at large: Healthy donors and patients showed comparable age, gender and cell yields. Summed over all samples, the examined sorted cells came to 95 million to 120 million. Findings and caveats of the study: Across patients, naive, central memory and Treg TCRB repertoires exhibited apparently greater similarity than was observed across healthy donors. Shorter TCRB CDR3s, moderately but significantly so, marked every one of the four CD4+ subsets in Type 1 diabetes patients.

There are 15 residues in the CDR3. Trimming removed 5 bases from V and 0 bases from J, with 11 bases in between. Germline V gene sequence: CDR1 SGHTA, CDR2 FQGTGA. This clone turned up a few times. What it recognizes is unknown. Other DNA sequences from this sample encode an identical CDR3 as well. Isolated RNA was reverse transcribed in full, so expressed TCRB transcripts were sequenced. The data were produced by immunoSEQ multiplex PCR, yet TCRdb's version contains in-frame clones alone and is incomplete. Of around 450,000 clones in the sample, about an eighth were seen once. Sequencing used naive CD4+ T cells from blood. This clonotype originated in a woman aged 18-35 years in good health. The rearrangement uses TRBV7-3 and TRBJ2-1; the D is unclear. The CDR3 spells CASSTRLSSYNEQFF. CDR3 DNA sequence: TGTGCCAGCAGCACCCGACTTAGCTCCTACAATGAGCAGTTCTTC.